This T cell receptor beta chain was observed in a study of blood T cell repertoires in COVID-19. As regards this clone: An end of the junction differs from the germline gene, which may be a read error.

The repertoire was sequenced with immunoSEQ multiplex PCR; TCRdb's copy has only in-frame clones and lacks some. The sample holds roughly 300,000 clones, around 83% seen once. The sequencing input was peripheral blood. This sequence was found in a woman between 50 and 59 years old with acute or convalescent COVID-19.

The CDR3 DNA sequence: TGTGCCAGCAGTTACACAGGGGGCTGGGATTTT. Its translation is CASSYTGGWDF. The chain employs TRBV12-3 or TRBV12-4 and TRBJ2-3, with 9 bases lining up with TRBD1. This CDR3 is built from 11 residues.